This TCR beta chain was identified in a study of T-cell memory formation after mild COVID-19. V lost 2 bases, J lost 0 bases, and 7 bases lay in between. The CDR3 contains 14 residues. Germline V gives CDR1 LNHDA, CDR2 SQIVND (reference sequence). Via MiXCR, TCRdb re-called the 5' RACE reads, giving one row per CDR3 protein. This table holds some 320,000 distinct CDR3 sequences, roughly an eighth found once. This clonotype turned up a few times. The sequenced material came from PBMCs or a T cell subset sorted from them (not recorded which). This chain uses TRBV19 with TRBJ1-2, with D unclear. The sequence was collected from a man between 18 and 35 years old who had mild COVID-19 (a few samples of this study predate the infection). Cell type and time point are not known. In DNA form, the CDR3 reads TGTGCCAGTAGTATATCGACGGCTAACTATGGCTACACCTTC. This encodes CASSISTANYGYTF. Full variable domain (rest looked up from reference TRBV19 and TRBJ1-2): DGGITQSPKYLFRKEGQNVTLSCEQNLNHDAMYWYRQDPGQGLRLIYYSQIVNDFQKGDIAEGYSVSREKKESFPLTVTSAQKNPTAFYLCASSISTANYGYTFGSGTRLTVV.